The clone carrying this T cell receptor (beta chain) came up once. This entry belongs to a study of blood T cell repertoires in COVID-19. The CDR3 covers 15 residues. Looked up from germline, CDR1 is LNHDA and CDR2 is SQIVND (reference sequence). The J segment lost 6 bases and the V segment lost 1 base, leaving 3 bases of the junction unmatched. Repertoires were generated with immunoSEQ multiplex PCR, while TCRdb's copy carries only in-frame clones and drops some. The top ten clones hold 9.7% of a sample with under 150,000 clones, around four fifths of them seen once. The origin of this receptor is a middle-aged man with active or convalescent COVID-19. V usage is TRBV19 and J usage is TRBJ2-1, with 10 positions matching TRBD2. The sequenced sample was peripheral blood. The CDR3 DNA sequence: TGTGCCAGTAGTATAGCAGCGGGGGGGCTCAATGAGCAGTTCTTC. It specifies CASSIAAGGLNEQFF.